Included here is one T cell receptor (beta chain) sequence, with context. The antigen it binds to is not known. No much larger clonotype is one base removed from it; base qualities were not supplied. The meaning of the sample's treatment or condition label: live attenuated yellow fever vaccine strain. A standard Ficoll-Paque protocol was used to isolate PBMCs from peripheral blood. Dynabeads CD4 and CD8 positive selection kits were used to isolate the CD4 and CD8 T-cell fractions. RNA was extracted with TriZol from bulk PBMCs, CD4 and CD8 fractions, and dextramer-positive and dextramer-negative fractions. TCR cDNA was synthesized by 5'RACE template switching, which introduced a universal primer site and unique molecular identifiers. Priming for cDNA synthesis came from both the TCR alpha and TCR beta constant segments. Libraries were amplified in two PCR steps, with sample barcodes and sequencing adapters added in the second step. Libraries were sequenced on Illumina HiSeq 2500 (2x100 bp) or NovaSeq (2x150 bp). Processing in the source paper ran as follows. Reads were demultiplexed and collapsed into UMI consensus sequences with MIGEC, and V(D)J alignment was performed with MiXCR. Vaccine-responding clonotypes were identified with edgeR using replicate PBMC samples, with FDR below 0.01 and a log2 fold change above 5 up to day 15 being required. Bulk clonotypes were assigned CD4 or CD8 identity according to which sequenced CD4 or CD8 repertoire held them at higher abundance. In-frame beta chains were kept once TCRdb had trimmed the public reads at Q25 with fastp and called clones with MiXCR. All rows with the same CDR3 protein become a single entry with the most common DNA and genes. TCRdb's processing, not the study's, gives the V and J calls here. This sample gives over 150,000 distinct CDR3 sequences in total; approximately 6.2% of them show up just once. The ten biggest clones cover just under 3% of the sample.

The data derive from a study of T cells after yellow fever vaccination (dated by TCRdb to 2018 to 2020). Broadly, across the study: Libraries from fractions with low cell numbers were prepared with the SMART-Seq v4 Ultra Low Input RNA kit. Two healthy male donors made up the cohort, one aged 18 to 30 years and the other aged 30 to 40 years. Blood was collected at multiple timepoints before and after primary and secondary immunization, and bulk PBMC replicates and cell subsets were isolated. Bulk TCR alpha and beta repertoires were sequenced longitudinally to track T-cell clones before and after primary and booster YFV17D yellow fever vaccination.

The paper as a whole reports these results and caveats: Because only a couple of donors were included in the study, the extent to which the findings can be generalized is limited. A small fraction of clonotypes appeared in both the CD4 and CD8 compartments, likely as a result of convergent recombination. After the booster, most of the clones that had expanded following primary vaccination were detected again (almost 98% of CD4 and roughly 90% of CD8), which suggests that memory was broadly maintained. The secondary T-cell response was found to be weaker but faster than the primary response, with a peak reached on day 5 rather than on day 15. FACS-sorted repertoires could contain abundant contaminating clonotypes from the bulk population, so computational filtering was required.

The specimen comprised CD4+ T cells sorted from PBMCs, sampled on the day of the first yellow fever vaccination. The source is a man aged 18 to 30 who received the YFV17D yellow fever vaccine.

The bases read TGCGCCAGCAGCCAAGGACAGGGCGAATGGGACTCCTACAATGAGCAGTTCTTC. This translates into CASSQGQGEWDSYNEQFF. The chain uses TRBV4-1 and TRBJ2-1, and 7 junction bases match TRBD1. Taken from the germline V gene, the CDR1 and CDR2 loops are MGHRA and YSYEKL. The CDR3 starts with the cysteine, ends with the phenylalanine, and has 18 residues. Solely the CDR3 DNA is kept, with 54 bases framed from the first base. Unmatched junction bases come to 9, with V trimmed by 1 base and J by 0 bases.